These 24 T cell receptor beta chains were sequenced from one sample in a study of T cell responses to AZD1222 COVID-19 vaccine. Produced via immunoSEQ multiplex PCR; TCRdb's table is partial and in-frame only. The sample has 95,000 to 150,000 clones; about 90% are singletons. This specimen consisted of peripheral blood, obtained on day 0 of AZD1222 vaccination. Receptors originate from an adult in good health.

The J gene is TRBJ1-6, the V gene TRBV4-1; weak D call: TRBD1 (5 bases). The V end was cut by 3 bases, the J end by 1 base, with 7 bases between. The CDR3 covers 15 residues. The germline V gene encodes CDR1 MGHRA and CDR2 YSYEKL. CDR3 DNA: TGCGCCAGCAGCCAGGGACTTTCCTATAATTCACCCCTCCACTTT. Translation: CASSQGLSYNSPLHF.

The chain joins TRBV3-1 (or the pseudogene TRBV3-2) to TRBJ1-3; possible D gene TRBD1, 5 bases. The germline V gene encodes CDR1 LGHDT and CDR2 YNNKEL (reference sequence). CDR3 size: 17 residues. V was trimmed by 1 base and J by 0 bases, leaving 13 bases between them. The DNA of the CDR3 is TGTGCCAGCAGCCAAGGTATGGGGGTCCGCTCTGGAAACACCATATATTTT. It translates to CASSQGMGVRSGNTIYF.

Concerning this clone: This CDR3 is also generated by other DNA sequences in the sample. The chain links TRBV6-5 to TRBJ1-1, with TRBD1 matching over 8 bases. The germline gives CDR1 MNHEY, CDR2 SVGAGI. The CDR3 has 15 amino acids. V was clipped by 7 bases and J by 6 bases; unmatched bases: 13. CDR3 loop: CASMGRTGITAEAFF. The CDR3 region has the DNA TGTGCCAGCATGGGAAGGACAGGGATAACTGCTGAAGCTTTCTTT.

The chain is built from TRBV9 and TRBJ2-2, with TRBD1 as a possible D gene (7 bases). Trimming shortened V by 0 bases and J by 6 bases, and 9 bases separated the two germline ends. Per the germline V gene, CDR1 is SGDLS and CDR2 is YYNGEE. The CDR3 spans 14 residues. The CDR3 DNA is TGTGCCAGCAGCGTAGCAGGGGGGCCCGGGGAGCTGTTTTTT. This gives the protein CASSVAGGPGELFF.

The sample holds a few counts of this clone. The chain links TRBV30 to TRBJ1-1, with D possibly being TRBD1 (5 bases). V dropped 2 bases and J dropped 7 bases, with 11 bases sitting between them. Germline V lookup: CDR1 GTSNPN, CDR2 SVGIG (reference sequence). The CDR3 extends over 12 amino acids. The chain's CDR3 is CAWSKGVGEAFF. CDR3 coding DNA: TGTGCCTGGAGTAAAGGGGTCGGTGAAGCTTTCTTT.

The rearrangement links TRBV7-9 to TRBJ2-1; the match to TRBD2 covers 7 bases. V gave up 4 bases and J gave up 8 bases; unmatched junction bases: 11. Per germline, CDR1 SEHNR and CDR2 FQNEAQ (reference sequence). The CDR3 is 15 residues long. In DNA, the CDR3 is TGTGCCAGCAGCTCCCCCCTTGGGGGGGTTGATGAGCAGTTCTTC. Translated: CASSSPLGGVDEQFF.

The J gene is TRBJ1-6, the V gene TRBV28, with D unclear. Germline assignment: CDR1 MDHEN and CDR2 SYDVKM. Between the trimmed V and J ends, which lost 3 bases and 0 bases, there was a span of 15 bases. This CDR3 is built from 18 residues. In DNA, the CDR3 is TGTGCCAGCAGTTTCAGTAAGGGATTGGGCTCCTATAATTCACCCCTCCACTTT. It specifies CASSFSKGLGSYNSPLHF.

This clone has just one count. The chain employs TRBV25-1 and TRBJ2-5; 15 nucleotides agree with TRBD2. Germline values: CDR1 MGHDK, CDR2 SYGVNS. The CDR3 has 15 amino acids. After removal of 8 bases from V and 5 bases from J, the junction contained 6 bases not matched to a gene. The CDR3 coding sequence is TGTGCCAGCGGACTAGCGGGGGGGCCGGGGGAGACCCAGTACTTC. The encoded protein is CASGLAGGPGETQYF.

The V gene is TRBV2, the J gene TRBJ2-1, with TRBD1 matching 11 bases. With V trimmed by 6 bases and J by 2 bases, 0 bases remained unmatched. Germline CDR1 is SNHLY and CDR2 is FYNNEI. This CDR3 contains 14 residues. CDR3 sequence: CASRGQGAYNEQFF. CDR3 sequence (DNA): TGTGCCAGCAGGGGACAGGGGGCCTACAATGAGCAGTTCTTC.

The chain employs TRBV2 and TRBJ1-4; D not resolved. The V gene's germline CDR1 is SNHLY and CDR2 FYNNEI. The CDR3 sequence is 14 residues long. Between the trimmed V and J ends, which lost 5 bases and 0 bases, there was a span of 7 bases. The CDR3 DNA follows: TGTGCCAGCAGTCCGACTACAACTAATGAAAAACTGTTTTTT. The encoded protein is CASSPTTTNEKLFF.

V is TRBV27 and J is TRBJ1-2; D gene ambiguous. This CDR3 contains 15 residues. CDR1 MNHEY and CDR2 SMNVEV come from the germline V gene (reference sequence). The germline V and J ends were trimmed by 5 bases and 6 bases, with 19 bases remaining between them. CDR3 sequence: CASSNAPAPRNGYTF. The CDR3 nucleotides read TGTGCCAGCAGTAACGCCCCGGCCCCAAGGAATGGCTACACCTTC.

The genes are TRBV6-5 and TRBJ2-1; the D gene is possibly TRBD2 (5 bases). Germline-derived CDR1 and CDR2 are MNHEY and SVGAGI. The CDR3 runs to 15 residues. Between the trimmed V and J ends, which lost 9 bases and 4 bases, there was a span of 19 bases. CDR3 loop: CASDSRRSFYNEQFF. The CDR3 DNA reads as TGTGCCAGTGATTCCAGGAGGTCTTTTTACAATGAGCAGTTCTTC.

The CDR3 sequence: CASSLFQGNQPQHF. In nucleotides, the CDR3 is TGTGCCAGCAGTTTATTCCAGGGAAATCAGCCCCAGCATTTT. The chain uses TRBV28 and TRBJ1-5; D is perhaps TRBD1 (5 bases). The CDR3 loop spans 14 amino acids. Trimming removed 1 base at V and 4 bases at J, with 8 bases between. Germline V gene sequence: CDR1 MDHEN, CDR2 SYDVKM.

The chain couples TRBV20-1 to TRBJ2-7; D unresolved. The CDR3 is 11 amino acids. Trimming shortened V by 3 bases and J by 4 bases, and 7 bases separated the two germline ends. Germline CDR1 is DFQATT and CDR2 is SNEGSKA (reference sequence). CDR3 in amino acids: CSASREYEQYF. In DNA, the CDR3 is TGCAGTGCTAGTCGAGAATACGAGCAGTACTTC.

CDR3 sequence (DNA): TGTGCCAGCAGCTTGGCTGGGATCGGTTATGGCTACACCTTC. Protein: CASSLAGIGYGYTF. The chain has TRBV5-6 and TRBJ1-2, with D unclear. The CDR3 extends over 14 amino acids. The germline V gene encodes CDR1 SGHDT and CDR2 YYEEEE. V lost 0 bases and J 5 bases, leaving 11 bases between the germline ends.

This clone has just one count. The rearrangement links TRBV27 to TRBJ1-1; a weak D match, TRBD1 (6 bases). In germline, CDR1 is MNHEY, CDR2 SMNVEV (reference sequence). This CDR3 is 15 amino acids long. V lost 5 bases and J lost 1, with 14 bases in between. CDR3 amino acids: CASSKPRGRNTEAFF. CDR3 coding DNA: TGTGCCAGCAGTAAACCCAGGGGACGGAACACTGAAGCTTTCTTT.

The chain uses TRBV2 and TRBJ1-2, with 8 bases matching TRBD1. This CDR3 comprises 14 residues. J lost 8 bases, V lost 6 bases, and 11 bases had no gene match. Per the germline V gene, CDR1 is SNHLY and CDR2 is FYNNEI. The CDR3 protein is CASRVGQGAGGYTF. CDR3 nucleotide sequence: TGTGCCAGCAGGGTGGGGCAGGGGGCCGGCGGCTACACCTTC. Full variable domain (missing parts from reference TRBV2 and TRBJ1-2): EPEVTQTPSHQVTQMGQEVILRCVPISNHLYFYWYRQILGQKVEFLVSFYNNEISEKSEIFDDQFSVERPDGSNFTLKIRSTKLEDSAMYFCASRVGQGAGGYTFGSGTRLTVV.

The rearrangement uses TRBV19 and TRBJ1-4; maybe TRBD1 (5 bases). Germline lookup yields CDR1 LNHDA and CDR2 SQIVND (reference sequence). V gave up 9 bases and J gave up 0 bases, with 14 bases separating them. This CDR3 has 15 residues. CDR3 in amino acids: CASTPQAATNEKLFF. The CDR3 coding sequence is TGTGCCAGCACGCCACAGGCCGCAACTAATGAAAAACTGTTTTTT. Full variable domain (rest looked up from reference TRBV19 and TRBJ1-4): DGGITQSPKYLFRKEGQNVTLSCEQNLNHDAMYWYRQDPGQGLRLIYYSQIVNDFQKGDIAEGYSVSREKKESFPLTVTSAQKNPTAFYLCASTPQAATNEKLFFGSGTQLSVL.

The chain couples TRBV5-4 to TRBJ2-3; D is unclear. The CDR3 is made up of 15 amino acids. Trimming removed 0 bases from V and 8 bases from J, with 16 bases in between. Germline assignment: CDR1 SGHNT and CDR2 YYREEE (reference sequence). The CDR3 sequence is CASSLAPGSEGTQYF. The CDR3 nucleotides are TGTGCCAGCAGCTTGGCCCCCGGTAGTGAAGGTACGCAGTATTTT.

The chain employs TRBV30 and TRBJ1-4; no definite D call. There are 14 residues in the CDR3. Germline V gene lookup returns CDR1 GTSNPN and CDR2 SVGIG (reference sequence). V lost 4 bases, J lost 4 bases, and 13 bases lay in between. CDR3 sequence reads: CAWNPGTNNEKLFF. In nucleotides, the CDR3 is TGTGCCTGGAACCCAGGAACAAATAATGAAAAACTGTTTTTT. Full variable domain (remainder filled in from reference TRBV30 and TRBJ1-4): SQTIHQWPATLVQPVGSPLSLECTVEGTSNPNLYWYRQAAGRGLQLLFYSVGIGQISSEVPQNLSASRPQDRQFILSSKKLLLSDSGFYLCAWNPGTNNEKLFFGSGTQLSVL.

The chain is built from TRBV2 and TRBJ2-3, with 7 bases that match TRBD1. The germline CDR1 and CDR2 sequences are SNHLY and FYNNEI. CDR3 length: 12 residues. V lost 6 bases, J lost 7 bases, and 4 bases stayed unmatched. CDR3 sequence reads: CASSWDSHTQYF. CDR3 DNA: TGTGCCAGCAGCTGGGACAGTCATACGCAGTATTTT.

CDR3 nucleotides: TGTGCCAGCAGCTTAACTAGGGGAGGCATTAATGAAAAACTGTTTTTT. It specifies CASSLTRGGINEKLFF. The J gene is TRBJ1-4, the V gene TRBV7-6; possible D gene TRBD1, 5 bases. V gave up 2 bases and J gave up 4 bases, with 14 bases separating them. The CDR3 covers 16 residues. The germline V gene has CDR1 SGHVS and CDR2 FNYEAQ.

V usage is TRBV6-5 and J usage is TRBJ1-3, with no clear D. Germline values: CDR1 MNHEY, CDR2 SVGAGI. The CDR3 contains 12 residues. The V and J ends lost 8 bases and 8 bases respectively, with 13 bases between them. CDR3 region: CASCAVGDTIYF. CDR3 DNA: TGTGCCAGCTGCGCGGTAGGAGACACCATATATTTT.

J is TRBJ1-2 and V is TRBV28; TRBD1 might be the D (5 bases). The germline V and J ends were trimmed by 5 bases and 7 bases, with 17 bases remaining between them. The CDR3 loop spans 14 amino acids. CDR1 is MDHEN, CDR2 SYDVKM, per germline. CDR3 residues: CASSIRDGIGGYTF. DNA for the CDR3: TGTGCCAGCAGTATCAGGGATGGCATTGGTGGCTACACCTTC.